The entry that follows covers one TCR beta chain sequence. V lost 3 bases and J lost 1, with 7 bases in between. The germline gives CDR1 SEHNR, CDR2 FQNEAQ (reference sequence). This CDR3 has 13 residues. In the authors' methods: Reference gene primers were amplified, and this amplification served to estimate nucleated cell counts. Some clones are missing from TCRdb's copy, which holds only in-frame ones; the method was immunoSEQ multiplex PCR. The DNA was the basis for D and trimming; V, J and clone size are from that table. Of approximately 70,000 clones listed, 80% to 90% are singletons. The sample originates from a study of blood T cell repertoires in COVID-19. Study summary: T cells, B-cell-depleted T cells, or PBMCs supplied cDNA or gDNA.

The chain carries TRBV7-9 and TRBJ2-7, with TRBD2 as a possible D gene (6 bases). This receptor was obtained from a man aged 65 to 79 with active or convalescent COVID-19. Sequencing was performed on peripheral blood. CDR3 in amino acids: CASSFSGSYEQYF. The CDR3 DNA reads TGTGCCAGCAGCTTTAGCGGATCCTACGAGCAGTACTTC.